This T cell receptor (beta chain) was captured by sequencing in a study of monozygotic twins with inflammatory bowel disease. The study's findings and limits: The authors note that differing immunosuppressive treatments may have added variability to patient repertoires. Clonotypes shared with others were fewer in IBD patients than in healthy twins, especially with disease activity.

Comment on this clonotype: Its matching antigen is unknown.

Each TCR library used about 3,200 ng of total RNA. Following a re-call of the 5' RACE reads, TCRdb has one entry per CDR3 protein and lacks DNA. The sample totals 310,000 or so distinct CDR3 sequences; its top ten clones hold approximately 2%. The receptor's source is a human donor with ulcerative colitis or Crohn's disease, or a healthy co-twin of an affected twin (not recorded which). The sequenced sample consisted of blood.

The CDR3: CASSKEAGIAKNIQYF. V usage is TRBV28 and J usage is TRBJ2-4; no DNA is available, so the TRBD2 call from TCRdb remains unchecked. This CDR3 has 16 residues. CDR1 is MDHEN and CDR2 is SYDVKM in the germline V gene. The full variable domain, rest sourced from reference TRBV28 and TRBJ2-4, is DVKVTQSSRYLVKRTGEKVFLECVQDMDHENMFWYRQDPGLGLRLIYFSYDVKMKEKGDIPEGYSVSREKKERFSLILESASTNQTSMYLCASSKEAGIAKNIQYFGAGTRLSVL.